These 2 T cell receptor beta chains were all obtained from the same sample, sequenced in a study of beta chain features in type 1 diabetes listed by TCRdb under 2018. Library preparation used the immunoSEQ multiplex PCR assay. The High Capacity cDNA Reverse Transcription Kit was used to reverse transcribe all of the isolated RNA, meaning that expressed TCRB transcripts were what got sequenced. Not all clones reach the TCRdb copy of this immuneACCESS table, which keeps in-frame sequences only. Checked studies attribute under half of the gap to unresolved V genes and leave the rest unexplained. This sample comprises 15,000 to 20,000 clones, about 50% of them detected only once. Around 0.45% of the sample goes to the ten largest clones. Specimen: stem cell memory CD4+ T cells from blood. Interpreted using the paper, the cell subset or site label stands for: stem cell-like memory CD4+ T cells. These receptors were obtained from a man in his late teens or twenties in good health.

The chain combines TRBV6-1 with TRBJ2-1, with D uncertain. Trimming left V 8 bases short and J 4 bases short, with 6 bases between. The CDR3 has 11 amino acids. CDR1 is MNHNS, CDR2 SASEGT, per germline. CDR3 bases: TGTGCCAGCGAGCTGTACAATGAGCAGTTCTTC. Its protein is CASELYNEQFF.

The V and J genes are TRBV10-3 and TRBJ2-2; 8 bases are a match to TRBD2. From germline, CDR1 is ENHRY and CDR2 SYGVKD. The CDR3 covers 14 residues. V lost 8 bases, J lost 0 bases, and 2 bases stayed unmatched. CDR3 protein: CAIHGGANTGELFF. CDR3 DNA: TGTGCCATCCACGGGGGGGCGAACACCGGGGAGCTGTTTTTT.